These T cell receptor beta chains were read from a single sample in a study of PD-1 blockade in classical Hodgkin lymphoma. The assay was immunoSEQ multiplex PCR, and TCRdb's table has in-frame clones only and misses some. The data hold roughly 96,000 clones, with 85% to 95% observed a single time. The material sequenced was peripheral blood mononuclear cells (PBMCs), taken before the fourth cycle of nivolumab. All receptors come from a human donor with classical Hodgkin lymphoma. Each CDR3 is given with its conserved first and last residue.

V gene	CDR3 protein
TRBV5-6	CASSELDREKLFF
TRBV14	CASSQGHRGTEAFF
TRBV28	CASSTTRDRGTEAFF
TRBV27	CASSLGGRQYF
TRBV19	CASSQQGSQPQHF
TRBV6-4	CASSREQGANTGELFF
TRBV19	CASSLRDWLNNEQFF
TRBV5-6	CASSVTGFYVNEQFF
TRBV7-7	CATGGETQYF
TRBV25-1	CASMGFNSYEQYF
TRBV7-6	CASSFVRLAGEVATGELFF
TRBV11-3	CASSRPPSYEQYF
TRBV6-5	CASRTGLGSEKLFF
TRBV7-9	CAPVRPTGEQFF
TRBV6-5	CASSESGELFF
TRBV29-1	CSVVSLARAYEQYF
TRBV7-9	CASSLDPTAPSSYEQYF
TRBV29-1	CSAKWTWDRGYEQFF
TRBV6-1	CASGIGQGVEAFF
TRBV6-5	CASSYQGRASYEQYF
TRBV27	CASSLNKGPYEQYF
TRBV11-2	CASSSLTGGQETQYF
TRBV5-5	CASSPRTVNNYGYTF
TRBV5-1	CASRSQREGVTDTQYF
TRBV6-5	CASSPPASGSYEQYF
TRBV6-5	CASSYDSGANVLTF
TRBV28	CASIEGAYTEAFF
TRBV2	CASSAGAGVVYNEQFF
TRBV6-5	CASSHTIDRECLF
TRBV27	CASSTQPPGTGGSQYF
TRBV9	CASSAWDYNEQFF
TRBV7-3	CASSSRQGANNEQFF
TRBV28	CASSRGVLLSYNEQFF
TRBV27	CASSLGVTDTQYF
TRBV30	CAWSVQLGTPYGYTF
TRBV20-1	CSYHRGPEAFF
TRBV27	CASSRRWEGNTEAFF
TRBV7-2	CASSLGLVVSDTQYF
TRBV19	CASSTGSYQPQHF
TRBV11-2	CASSIYLLAGDGEQYF
TRBV6-6	CASKGTGDNYGYTF
TRBV6-1	CASSVIGVGLEQYF
TRBV29-1	CRMGQTNYEQYF
TRBV29-1	CSVRDTFEAFF
TRBV18	CASSPTLADLYNEQFF
TRBV2	CASSGPSGSPALNEQYF
TRBV30	CAARQGTYEQYF
TRBV2	CATSTGRPEAFF
TRBV7-8	CASGGPRDTEAFF
TRBV11-2	CASSLGGSSGNTIYF
TRBV7-2	CASSPAGTVGMEQFF
TRBV7-9	CASSLRGEVGTEAFF
TRBV18	CASSPSGTYENGFF
TRBV18	CASSPLQQGEQYF